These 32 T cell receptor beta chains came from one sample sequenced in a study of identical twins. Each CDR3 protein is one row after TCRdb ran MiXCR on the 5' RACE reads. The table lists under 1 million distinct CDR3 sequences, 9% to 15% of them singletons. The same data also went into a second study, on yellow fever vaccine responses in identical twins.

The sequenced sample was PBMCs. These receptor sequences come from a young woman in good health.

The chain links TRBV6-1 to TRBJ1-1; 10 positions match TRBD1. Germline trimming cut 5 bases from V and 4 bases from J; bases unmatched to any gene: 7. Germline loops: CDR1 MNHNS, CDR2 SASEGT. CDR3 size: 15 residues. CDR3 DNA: TGTGCCAGCAGTCCTCCCGGACAGGGGGGCACTGAAGCTTTCTTT. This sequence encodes CASSPPGQGGTEAFF.

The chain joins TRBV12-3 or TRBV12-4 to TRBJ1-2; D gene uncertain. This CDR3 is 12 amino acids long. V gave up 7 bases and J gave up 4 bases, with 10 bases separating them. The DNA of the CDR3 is TGTGCCAGCACCCCGTACGGCTATGGCTACACCTTC. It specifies CASTPYGYGYTF.

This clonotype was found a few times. The CDR3 reads CASRRIDRDGQQWNEKLFF. CDR3 DNA sequence: TGTGCCAGCAGACGTATAGACAGGGACGGACAGCAGTGGAATGAAAAACTGTTTTTT. The gene calls are TRBV28 and TRBJ1-4; 7 nucleotides align to TRBD1. V was clipped by 6 bases and J by 5 bases; unmatched bases: 21. Germline assignment: CDR1 MDHEN and CDR2 SYDVKM. This CDR3 is built from 19 residues.

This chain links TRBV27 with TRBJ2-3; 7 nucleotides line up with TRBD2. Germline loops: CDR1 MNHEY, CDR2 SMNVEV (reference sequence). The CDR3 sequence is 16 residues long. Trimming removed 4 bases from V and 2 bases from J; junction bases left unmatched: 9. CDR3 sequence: CASSYGVAGVTDTQYF. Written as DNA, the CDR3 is TGTGCCAGCAGTTATGGAGTAGCGGGTGTCACAGATACGCAGTATTTT.

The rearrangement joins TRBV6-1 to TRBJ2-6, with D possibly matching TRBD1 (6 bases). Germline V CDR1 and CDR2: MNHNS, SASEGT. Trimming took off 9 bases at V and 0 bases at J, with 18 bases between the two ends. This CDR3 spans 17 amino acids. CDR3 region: CASHKGTGTSGANVLTF. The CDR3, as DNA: TGTGCCAGTCACAAAGGAACAGGGACCTCTGGGGCCAACGTCCTGACTTTC.

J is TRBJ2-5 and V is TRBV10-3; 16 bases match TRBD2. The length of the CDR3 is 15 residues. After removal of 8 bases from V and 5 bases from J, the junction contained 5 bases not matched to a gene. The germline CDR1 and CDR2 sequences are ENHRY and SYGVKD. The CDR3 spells CAIGTSGGAGETQYF. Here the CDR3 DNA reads TGTGCCATCGGGACTAGCGGGGGGGCCGGGGAGACCCAGTACTTC.

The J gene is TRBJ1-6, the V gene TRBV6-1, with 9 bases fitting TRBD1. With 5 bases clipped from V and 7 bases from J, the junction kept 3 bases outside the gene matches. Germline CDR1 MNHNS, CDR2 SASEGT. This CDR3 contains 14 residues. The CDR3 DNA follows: TGTGCCAGCAGTCGGGGGACAGGGAATTCACCCCTCCACTTT. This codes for CASSRGTGNSPLHF.

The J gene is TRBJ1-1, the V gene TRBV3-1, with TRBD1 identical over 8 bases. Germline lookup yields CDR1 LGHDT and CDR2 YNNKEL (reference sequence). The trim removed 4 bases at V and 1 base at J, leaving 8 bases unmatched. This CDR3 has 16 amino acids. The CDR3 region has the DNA TGTGCCAGCAGCCCTTACCCGGGACAGGCGAACACTGAAGCTTTCTTT. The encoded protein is CASSPYPGQANTEAFF.

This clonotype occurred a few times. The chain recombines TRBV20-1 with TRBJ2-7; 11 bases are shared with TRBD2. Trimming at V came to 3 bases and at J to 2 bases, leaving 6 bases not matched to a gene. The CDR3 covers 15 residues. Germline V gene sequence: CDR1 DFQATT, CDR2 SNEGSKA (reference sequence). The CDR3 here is CSASSGTSGAYEQYF. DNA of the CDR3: TGCAGTGCTAGTTCCGGGACTAGCGGTGCCTACGAGCAGTACTTC.

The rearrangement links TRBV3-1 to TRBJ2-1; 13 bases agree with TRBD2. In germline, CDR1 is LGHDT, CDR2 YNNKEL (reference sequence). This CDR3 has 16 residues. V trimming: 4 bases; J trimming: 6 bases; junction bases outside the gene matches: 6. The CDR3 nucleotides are TGTGCCAGCAGCCCCCGGACTAGCGGGGGCGTCAATGAGCAGTTCTTC. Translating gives CASSPRTSGGVNEQFF.

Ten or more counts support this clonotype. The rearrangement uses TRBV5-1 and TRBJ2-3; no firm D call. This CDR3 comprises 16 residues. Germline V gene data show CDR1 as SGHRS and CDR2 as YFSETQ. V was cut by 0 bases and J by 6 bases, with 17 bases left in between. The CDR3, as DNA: TGCGCCAGCAGCTTGGAATTCACGCTGTCCGGGGATACGCAGTATTTT. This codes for CASSLEFTLSGDTQYF.

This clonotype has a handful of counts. CDR3 protein: CASSKVRWGEPNTGELFF. DNA for the CDR3: TGTGCCAGCAGCAAGGTGCGCTGGGGCGAACCGAACACCGGGGAGCTGTTTTTT. The V call is TRBV11-1, the J call TRBJ2-2; a weak D match, TRBD1 (5 bases). Per the germline V gene, CDR1 is SGHAT and CDR2 is FQDESV (reference sequence). The V and J ends lost 5 bases and 0 bases respectively, with 19 bases between them. This CDR3 comprises 18 residues.

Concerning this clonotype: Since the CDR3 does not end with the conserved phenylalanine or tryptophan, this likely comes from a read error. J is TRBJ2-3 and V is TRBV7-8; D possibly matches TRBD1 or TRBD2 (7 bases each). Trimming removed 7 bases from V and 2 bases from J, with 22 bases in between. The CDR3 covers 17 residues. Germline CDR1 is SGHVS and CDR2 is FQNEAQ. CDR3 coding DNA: TGTGCCAGCACCAGGGGGAGGGCGGGAACCTTCACAGATACGCAGTATTTA. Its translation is CASTRGRAGTFTDTQYL.

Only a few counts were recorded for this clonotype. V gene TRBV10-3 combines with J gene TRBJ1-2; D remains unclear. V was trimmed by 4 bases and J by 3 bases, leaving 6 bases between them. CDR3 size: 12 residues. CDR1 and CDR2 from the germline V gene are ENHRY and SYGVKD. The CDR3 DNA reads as TGTGCCATCAGTGTGGCCGACTATGGCTACACCTTC. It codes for CAISVADYGYTF.

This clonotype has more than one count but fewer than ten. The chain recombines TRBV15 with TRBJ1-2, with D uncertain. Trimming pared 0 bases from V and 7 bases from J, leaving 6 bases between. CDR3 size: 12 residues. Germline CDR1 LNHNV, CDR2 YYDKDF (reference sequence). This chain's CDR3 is CATSRDSSGYTF. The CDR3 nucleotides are TGTGCCACCAGCAGAGATTCAAGTGGCTACACCTTC.

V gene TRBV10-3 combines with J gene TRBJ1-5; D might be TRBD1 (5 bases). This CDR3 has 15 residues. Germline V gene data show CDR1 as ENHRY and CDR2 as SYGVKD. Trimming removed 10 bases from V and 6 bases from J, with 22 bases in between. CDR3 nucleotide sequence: TGTGCCACACAAGGGACCGACCAAGGGAGTCAGCCCCAGCATTTT. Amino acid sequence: CATQGTDQGSQPQHF.

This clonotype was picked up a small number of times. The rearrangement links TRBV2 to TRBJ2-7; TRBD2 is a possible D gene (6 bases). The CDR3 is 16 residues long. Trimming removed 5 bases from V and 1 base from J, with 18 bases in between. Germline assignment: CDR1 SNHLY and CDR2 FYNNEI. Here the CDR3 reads CASSTPRDSRSYEQYF. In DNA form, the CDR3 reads TGTGCCAGCAGTACTCCCCGGGACTCGCGATCCTACGAGCAGTACTTC.

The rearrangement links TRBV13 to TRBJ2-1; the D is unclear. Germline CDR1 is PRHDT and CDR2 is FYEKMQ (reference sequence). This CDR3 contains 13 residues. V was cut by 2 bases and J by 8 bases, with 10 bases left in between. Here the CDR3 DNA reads TGTGCCAGCAGCTTAATCGGGTCGGATGAGCAGTTCTTC. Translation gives CASSLIGSDEQFF.

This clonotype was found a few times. In DNA, the CDR3 is TGTGCCAGCAGACTAGCGGGGATCACAGATACGCAGTATTTT. Encoded protein: CASRLAGITDTQYF. The chain uses TRBV12-3 or TRBV12-4 and TRBJ2-3; 10 nucleotides agree with TRBD2. V trimming: 6 bases; J trimming: 2 bases; junction bases outside the gene matches: 2. The CDR3 extends over 14 amino acids.

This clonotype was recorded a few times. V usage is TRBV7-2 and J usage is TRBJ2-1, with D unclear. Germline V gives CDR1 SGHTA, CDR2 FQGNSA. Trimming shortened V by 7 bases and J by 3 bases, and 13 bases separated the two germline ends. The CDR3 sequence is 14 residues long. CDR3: CASTPVAGYNEQFF. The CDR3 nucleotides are TGTGCCAGCACCCCGGTTGCTGGCTACAATGAGCAGTTCTTC.

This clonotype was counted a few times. CDR3 residues: CSVEGAREGLASDTQYF. CDR3 nucleotides: TGCAGCGTTGAGGGAGCGAGGGAGGGACTAGCCTCGGATACGCAGTATTTT. This chain connects TRBV29-1 to TRBJ2-3; 9 bases align to TRBD2. Germline CDR1 SQVTM, CDR2 ANQGSEA. V was pared by 3 bases and J by 6 bases, with 16 bases of the junction left unmatched. The CDR3 runs to 17 residues.

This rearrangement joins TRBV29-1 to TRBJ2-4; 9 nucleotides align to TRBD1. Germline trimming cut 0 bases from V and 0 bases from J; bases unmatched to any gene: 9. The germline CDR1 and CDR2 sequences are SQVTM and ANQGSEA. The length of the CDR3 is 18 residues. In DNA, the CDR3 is TGCAGCGTTGAAGATAGGGCTGGACAGGGGCTAGCCAAAAACATTCAGTACTTC. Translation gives CSVEDRAGQGLAKNIQYF.

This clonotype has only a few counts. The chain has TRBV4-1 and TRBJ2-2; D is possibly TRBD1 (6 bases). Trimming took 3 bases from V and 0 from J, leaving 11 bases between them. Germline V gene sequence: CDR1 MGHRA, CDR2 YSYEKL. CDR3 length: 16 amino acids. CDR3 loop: CASSHLTGSNTGELFF. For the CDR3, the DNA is TGCGCCAGCAGCCACCTTACAGGGTCGAACACCGGGGAGCTGTTTTTT.

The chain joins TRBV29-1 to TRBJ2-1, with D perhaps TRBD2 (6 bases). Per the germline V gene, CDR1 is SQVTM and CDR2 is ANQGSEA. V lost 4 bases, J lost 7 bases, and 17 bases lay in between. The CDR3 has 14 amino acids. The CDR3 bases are TGCAGCGTTGGTGACACAGGCGGGACGAATGAGCAGTTCTTC. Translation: CSVGDTGGTNEQFF.

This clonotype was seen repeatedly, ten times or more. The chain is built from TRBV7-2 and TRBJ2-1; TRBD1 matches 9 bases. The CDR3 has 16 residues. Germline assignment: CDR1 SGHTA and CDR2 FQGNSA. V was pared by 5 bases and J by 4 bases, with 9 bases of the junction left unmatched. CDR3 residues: CASSKIQGARYNEQFF. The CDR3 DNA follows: TGTGCCAGCAGCAAAATACAGGGGGCGCGGTACAATGAGCAGTTCTTC.

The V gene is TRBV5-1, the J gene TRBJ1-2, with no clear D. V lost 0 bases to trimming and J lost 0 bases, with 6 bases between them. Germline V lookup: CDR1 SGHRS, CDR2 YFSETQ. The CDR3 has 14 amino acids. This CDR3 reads CASSLDAANYGYTF. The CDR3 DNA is TGCGCCAGCAGCTTGGATGCAGCTAACTATGGCTACACCTTC.

The CDR3 nucleotides read TGCGCCAGCAGCTTGGTTTTTAGGGGGCCTCACATTCAGTACTTC. This gives the protein CASSLVFRGPHIQYF. The chain combines TRBV5-1 with TRBJ2-4; 7 bases match TRBD1. V trimming: 0 bases; J trimming: 8 bases; junction bases outside the gene matches: 8. Germline CDR1 SGHRS, CDR2 YFSETQ. The CDR3 has 15 amino acids.

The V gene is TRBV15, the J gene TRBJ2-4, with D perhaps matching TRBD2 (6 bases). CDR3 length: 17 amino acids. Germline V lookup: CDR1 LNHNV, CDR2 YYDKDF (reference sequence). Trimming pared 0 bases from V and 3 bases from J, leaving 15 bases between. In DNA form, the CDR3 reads TGTGCCACCAGCAGAGATTTGGCTAGCGCGAGCAAAAACATTCAGTACTTC. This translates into CATSRDLASASKNIQYF. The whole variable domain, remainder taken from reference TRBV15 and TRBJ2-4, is DAMVIQNPRYQVTQFGKPVTLSCSQTLNHNVMYWYQQKSSQAPKLLFHYYDKDFNNEADTPDNFQSRRPNTSFCFLDIRSPGLGDTAMYLCATSRDLASASKNIQYFGAGTRLSVL.

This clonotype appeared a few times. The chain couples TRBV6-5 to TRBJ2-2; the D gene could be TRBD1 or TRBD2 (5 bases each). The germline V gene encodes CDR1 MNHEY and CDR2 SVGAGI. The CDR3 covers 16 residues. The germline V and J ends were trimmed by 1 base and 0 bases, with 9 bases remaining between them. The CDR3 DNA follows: TGTGCCAGCAGTTACTTCGGGACGCCGAACACCGGGGAGCTGTTTTTT. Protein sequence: CASSYFGTPNTGELFF.

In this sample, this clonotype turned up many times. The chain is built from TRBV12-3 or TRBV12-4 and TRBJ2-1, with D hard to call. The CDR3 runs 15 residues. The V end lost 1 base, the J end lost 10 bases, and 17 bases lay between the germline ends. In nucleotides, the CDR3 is TGTGCCAGCAGTTTAGACCGGGTCCTGAAAGGAGAGCAGTTCTTC. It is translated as CASSLDRVLKGEQFF.

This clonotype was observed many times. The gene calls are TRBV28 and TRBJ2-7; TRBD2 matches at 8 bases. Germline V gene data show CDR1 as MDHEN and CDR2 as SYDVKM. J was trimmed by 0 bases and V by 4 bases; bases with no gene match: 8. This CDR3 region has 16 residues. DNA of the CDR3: TGTGCCAGCAGTTCCTCTCCGGGACTAGGCTCCTACGAGCAGTACTTC. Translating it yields CASSSSPGLGSYEQYF. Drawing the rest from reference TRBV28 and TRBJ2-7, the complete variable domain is DVKVTQSSRYLVKRTGEKVFLECVQDMDHENMFWYRQDPGLGLRLIYFSYDVKMKEKGDIPEGYSVSREKKERFSLILESASTNQTSMYLCASSSSPGLGSYEQYFGPGTRLTVT.

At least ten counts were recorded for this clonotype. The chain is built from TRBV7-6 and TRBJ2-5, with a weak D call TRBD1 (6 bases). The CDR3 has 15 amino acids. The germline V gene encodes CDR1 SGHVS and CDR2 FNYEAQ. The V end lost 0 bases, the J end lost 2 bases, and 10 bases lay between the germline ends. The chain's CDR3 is CASSLAAGVQETQYF. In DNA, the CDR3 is TGTGCCAGCAGCTTAGCGGCAGGGGTTCAAGAGACCCAGTACTTC.